Following are 8 T cell receptor beta chains from one sample sequenced in a study of blood T cell repertoires in COVID-19. The method was immunoSEQ multiplex PCR; TCRdb's version includes in-frame clones alone and lacks a portion of them. Of 90,000 or so clones in the sample, around 87% are singletons; the top ten hold 4.3%. The source material was peripheral blood. The receptors originated from a woman older than 75 with active or convalescent COVID-19.

The chain is built from TRBV4-3 and TRBJ2-1, with 7 bases aligning to TRBD1. Germline V lookup: CDR1 LGHNA, CDR2 YSLEER. With V trimmed by 0 bases and J by 8 bases, 4 bases remained unmatched. The CDR3 covers 14 residues. The CDR3 region has the DNA TGCGCCAGCAGCCAAGACCTAGGGGGCGATGAGCAGTTCTTC. It translates to CASSQDLGGDEQFF.

The V and J genes are TRBV6-2 or TRBV6-3 and TRBJ1-1, with D maybe TRBD1 (5 bases). Deletions cut 5 bases from V and 6 bases from J, with 22 bases between. The CDR3 contains 16 residues. Germline CDR1 reads MNHEY; CDR2 reads SVGEGT. The CDR3 reads CASSRPRVGGGSEAFF. The CDR3 bases are TGTGCCAGCAGTCGCCCCAGAGTGGGGGGAGGCTCTGAAGCTTTCTTT.

The rearrangement links TRBV13 to TRBJ2-2; 13 bases line up with TRBD2. V was clipped by 5 bases and J by 7 bases; unmatched bases: 10. The CDR3 is made up of 17 amino acids. The germline CDR1 and CDR2 sequences are PRHDT and FYEKMQ (reference sequence). This chain's CDR3 is CASSPPGLAGVHGELFF. The CDR3 coding sequence is TGTGCCAGCAGCCCACCCGGACTAGCGGGAGTTCACGGGGAGCTGTTTTTT.

The chain joins TRBV5-4 to TRBJ2-3, with TRBD1 identical over 8 bases. The V gene's germline CDR1 is SGHNT and CDR2 YYREEE (reference sequence). The V segment lost 0 bases and the J segment 5 bases; nucleotides outside the gene matches: 2. The CDR3 runs 14 residues. The CDR3 sequence is CASSLDRGVDTQYF. The DNA of the CDR3 is TGTGCCAGCAGCTTGGACAGGGGGGTAGATACGCAGTATTTT. The variable domain in full, completed from reference TRBV5-4 and TRBJ2-3, reads ETGVTQSPTHLIKTRGQQVTLRCSSQSGHNTVSWYQQALGQGPQFIFQYYREEENGRGNFPPRFSGLQFPNYSSELNVNALELDDSALYLCASSLDRGVDTQYFGPGTRLTVL.

V usage is TRBV2 and J usage is TRBJ1-5; TRBD1 matches 9 bases. With 10 bases clipped from V and 3 bases from J, the junction kept 4 bases outside the gene matches. CDR3 size: 13 residues. Germline lookup yields CDR1 SNHLY and CDR2 FYNNEI. CDR3 loop: CATRTGDNQPQHF. As DNA, the CDR3 is TGTGCCACCAGGACAGGGGACAATCAGCCCCAGCATTTT.

This clone is a singleton in its sample. CDR3 DNA: TGCGCCAGCAGCCAAGATCCCGGGAGTTCGTACGAGCAGTACTTC. Translating it yields CASSQDPGSSYEQYF. The chain links TRBV4-1 to TRBJ2-7, with TRBD2 as a possible D gene (6 bases). Germline-derived CDR1 and CDR2 are MGHRA and YSYEKL. The CDR3 has 15 residues. Trimming left V 0 bases short and J 4 bases short, with 13 bases between.

This chain links TRBV5-6 with TRBJ2-7, with TRBD1 identical over 9 bases. CDR1 SGHDT and CDR2 YYEEEE come from the germline V gene. The CDR3 has 14 amino acids. Trimming took 5 bases from V and 3 from J; bases not matched to a gene: 6. In DNA, the CDR3 is TGTGCCAGCAGTCTTAAGGGACAGGGCTACGAGCAGTACTTC. It specifies CASSLKGQGYEQYF.

The gene calls are TRBV19 and TRBJ1-3; tentative D call: TRBD1 (6 bases). The CDR3 contains 15 residues. Germline CDR1 and CDR2: LNHDA and SQIVND (reference sequence). V was cut by 4 bases and J by 0 bases, with 10 bases left in between. The CDR3 here is CASSRGGISGNTIYF. In nucleotides, the CDR3 is TGTGCCAGTAGTAGAGGGGGTATCTCTGGAAACACCATATATTTT.